A selection of T cell receptor beta chains follows, all from one sample in a study of blood T cell repertoires in COVID-19. Sequencing used immunoSEQ multiplex PCR; TCRdb keeps in-frame clones, though not all of them. The table lists 100,000 to 150,000 clones, roughly four fifths of them singletons. Sequencing was done on a sample of peripheral blood. These receptors were obtained from a man older than 75 with COVID-19, enrolled during active disease. Each CDR3 is given with its conserved first and last residue. Each record gives: V gene, D gene, J gene, CDR3 protein, CDR3 DNA. D genes are given only for firm matches.

v_call: TRBV5-1; d_call: -; j_call: TRBJ1-2; cdr3_aa: CASSVDPANRLYGYTF; cdr3_nt: TGCGCCAGCAGCGTTGACCCGGCCAACAGGCTGTATGGCTACACCTTC
v_call: TRBV28; d_call: -; j_call: TRBJ1-4; cdr3_aa: CASSPDPTRAEKLFF; cdr3_nt: TGTGCCAGCAGTCCCGACCCAACGCGGGCTGAAAAACTGTTTTTT
v_call: TRBV24-1; d_call: -; j_call: TRBJ1-2; cdr3_aa: CATSDAAGYGYTF; cdr3_nt: TGTGCCACCAGTGATGCGGCTGGCTATGGCTACACCTTC
v_call: TRBV7-3; d_call: TRBD1; j_call: TRBJ2-1; cdr3_aa: CASSSRQGADNEQFF; cdr3_nt: TGTGCCAGCAGCTCTCGACAGGGGGCAGACAATGAGCAGTTCTTC
v_call: TRBV5-1; d_call: TRBD1; j_call: TRBJ1-4; cdr3_aa: CASSLAGTVNEKLFF; cdr3_nt: TGCGCCAGCAGCTTGGCGGGGACAGTCAATGAAAAACTGTTTTTT
v_call: TRBV7-9; d_call: TRBD1; j_call: TRBJ2-2; cdr3_aa: CASSSARGQWTGELFF; cdr3_nt: TGTGCCAGCAGCTCGGCCAGGGGGCAGTGGACCGGGGAGCTGTTTTTT
v_call: TRBV18; d_call: -; j_call: TRBJ2-5; cdr3_aa: CASSQTATGETQYF; cdr3_nt: TGTGCCAGCTCGCAAACAGCTACCGGCGAGACCCAGTACTTC
v_call: TRBV11-2; d_call: -; j_call: TRBJ1-3; cdr3_aa: CASSLGGPIDTIYF; cdr3_nt: TGTGCCAGCAGCTTAGGGGGCCCGATAGACACCATATATTTT
v_call: TRBV6-6; d_call: -; j_call: TRBJ2-7; cdr3_aa: CASSYMEGSSYEQYF; cdr3_nt: TGTGCCAGCAGTTACATGGAGGGGAGCTCCTACGAGCAGTACTTC
v_call: TRBV21-1; d_call: -; j_call: TRBJ1-2; cdr3_aa: CASSKERSFGYTF; cdr3_nt: TGTGCCAGCAGCAAAGAGCGGTCGTTTGGCTACACCTTC
v_call: TRBV3-1/TRBV3-2; d_call: -; j_call: TRBJ1-3; cdr3_aa: CASSQGTGIGNTIYF; cdr3_nt: TGTGCCAGCAGCCAAGGTACAGGGATTGGAAACACCATATATTTT
v_call: TRBV18; d_call: TRBD2; j_call: TRBJ2-7; cdr3_aa: CASSQALAAYEQYF; cdr3_nt: TGTGCCAGCTCACAAGCCCTAGCGGCCTACGAGCAGTACTTC
v_call: TRBV21-1; d_call: -; j_call: TRBJ2-1; cdr3_aa: CASSNRVPQFF; cdr3_nt: TGTGCCAGCAGCAACCGGGTCCCCCAGTTCTTC